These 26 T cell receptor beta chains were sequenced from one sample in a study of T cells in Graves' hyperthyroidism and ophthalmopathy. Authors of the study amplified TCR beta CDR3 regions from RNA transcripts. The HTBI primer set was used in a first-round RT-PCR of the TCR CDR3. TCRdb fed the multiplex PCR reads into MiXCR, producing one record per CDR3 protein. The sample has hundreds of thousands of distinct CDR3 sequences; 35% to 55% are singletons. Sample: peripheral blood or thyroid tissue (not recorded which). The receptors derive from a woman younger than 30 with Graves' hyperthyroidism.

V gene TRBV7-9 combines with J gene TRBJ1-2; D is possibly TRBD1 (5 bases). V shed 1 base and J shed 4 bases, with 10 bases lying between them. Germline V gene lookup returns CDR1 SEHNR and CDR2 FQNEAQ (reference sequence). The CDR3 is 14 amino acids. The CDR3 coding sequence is TGTGCCAGCAGCTTAGTGGGGGGTCTCTATGGCTACACCTTC. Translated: CASSLVGGLYGYTF.

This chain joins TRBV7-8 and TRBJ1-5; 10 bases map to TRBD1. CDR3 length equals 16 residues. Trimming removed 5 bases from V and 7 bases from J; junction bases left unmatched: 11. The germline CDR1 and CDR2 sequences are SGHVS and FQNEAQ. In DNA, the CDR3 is TGTGCCAGCAGCGCCTGGGACAGGGGAGGCGAGCAGCCCCAGCATTTT. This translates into CASSAWDRGGEQPQHF.

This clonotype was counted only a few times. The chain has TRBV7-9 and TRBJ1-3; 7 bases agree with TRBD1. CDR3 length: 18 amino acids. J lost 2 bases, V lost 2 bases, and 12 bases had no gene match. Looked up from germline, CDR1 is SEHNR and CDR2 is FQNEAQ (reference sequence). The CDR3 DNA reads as TGTGCCAGCAGCTTAAGGGGTCCCGGGACAGTAACTGGAAACACCATATATTTT. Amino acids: CASSLRGPGTVTGNTIYF.

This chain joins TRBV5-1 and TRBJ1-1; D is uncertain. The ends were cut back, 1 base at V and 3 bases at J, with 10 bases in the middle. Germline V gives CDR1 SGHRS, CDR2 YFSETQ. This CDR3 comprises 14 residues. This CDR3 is CASSLFSGYTEAFF. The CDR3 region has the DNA TGCGCCAGCAGCTTGTTTTCCGGGTACACTGAAGCTTTCTTT.

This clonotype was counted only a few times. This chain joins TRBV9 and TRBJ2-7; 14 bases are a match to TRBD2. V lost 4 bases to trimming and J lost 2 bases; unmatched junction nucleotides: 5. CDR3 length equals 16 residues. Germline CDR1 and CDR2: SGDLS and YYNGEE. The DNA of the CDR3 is TGTGCCAGCAGCTTAAGACTAGCGGGAGGGACCTACGAGCAGTACTTC. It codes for CASSLRLAGGTYEQYF.

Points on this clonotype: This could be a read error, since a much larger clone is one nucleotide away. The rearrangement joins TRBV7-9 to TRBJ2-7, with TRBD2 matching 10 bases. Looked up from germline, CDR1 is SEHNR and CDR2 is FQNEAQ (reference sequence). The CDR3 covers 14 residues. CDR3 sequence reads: CAGSGLAAVYEQYF. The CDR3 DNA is TGTGCCGGCAGCGGACTAGCGGCGGTCTACGAGCAGTACTTC.

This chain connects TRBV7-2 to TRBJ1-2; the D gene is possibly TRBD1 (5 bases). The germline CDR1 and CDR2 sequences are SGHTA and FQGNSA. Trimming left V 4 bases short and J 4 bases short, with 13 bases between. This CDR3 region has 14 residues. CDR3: CASSSSGDFYGYTF. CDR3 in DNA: TGTGCCAGCAGCTCTAGTGGGGACTTCTATGGCTACACCTTC.

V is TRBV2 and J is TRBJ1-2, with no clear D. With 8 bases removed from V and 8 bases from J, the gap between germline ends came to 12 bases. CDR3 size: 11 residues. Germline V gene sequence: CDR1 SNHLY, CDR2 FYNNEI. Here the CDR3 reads CASVWAGGYTF. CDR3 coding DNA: TGTGCCAGCGTGTGGGCTGGCGGCTACACCTTC.

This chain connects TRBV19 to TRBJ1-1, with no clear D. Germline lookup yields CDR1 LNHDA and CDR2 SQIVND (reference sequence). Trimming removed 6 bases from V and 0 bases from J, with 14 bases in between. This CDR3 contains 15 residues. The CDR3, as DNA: TGTGCCAGTAGGGCGGAACAGCCCATGAACACTGAAGCTTTCTTT. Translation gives CASRAEQPMNTEAFF.

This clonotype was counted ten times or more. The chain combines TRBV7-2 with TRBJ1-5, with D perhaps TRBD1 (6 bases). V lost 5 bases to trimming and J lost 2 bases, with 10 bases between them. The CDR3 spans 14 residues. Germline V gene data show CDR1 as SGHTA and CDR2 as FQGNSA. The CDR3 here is CASSQAGGNQPQHF. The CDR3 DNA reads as TGTGCCAGCAGCCAAGCAGGGGGCAATCAGCCCCAGCATTTT.

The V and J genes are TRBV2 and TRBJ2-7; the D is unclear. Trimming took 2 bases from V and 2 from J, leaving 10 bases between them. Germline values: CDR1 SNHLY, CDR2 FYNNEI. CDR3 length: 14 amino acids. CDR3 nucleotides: TGTGCCAGCAGTGAAATGGGCCGGCCCTACGAGCAGTACTTC. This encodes CASSEMGRPYEQYF.

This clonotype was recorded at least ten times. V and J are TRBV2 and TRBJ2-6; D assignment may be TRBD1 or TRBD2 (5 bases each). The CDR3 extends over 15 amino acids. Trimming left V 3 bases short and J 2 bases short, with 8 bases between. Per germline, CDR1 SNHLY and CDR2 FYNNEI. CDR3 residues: CASSDWGPGANVLTF. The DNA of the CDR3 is TGTGCCAGCAGTGATTGGGGACCTGGGGCCAACGTCCTGACTTTC.

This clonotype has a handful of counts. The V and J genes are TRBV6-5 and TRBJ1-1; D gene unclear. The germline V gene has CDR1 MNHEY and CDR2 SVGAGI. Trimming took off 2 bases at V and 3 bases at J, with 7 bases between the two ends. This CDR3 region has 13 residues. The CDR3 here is CASSYPDDTEAFF. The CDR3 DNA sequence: TGTGCCAGCAGTTACCCAGACGACACTGAAGCTTTCTTT.

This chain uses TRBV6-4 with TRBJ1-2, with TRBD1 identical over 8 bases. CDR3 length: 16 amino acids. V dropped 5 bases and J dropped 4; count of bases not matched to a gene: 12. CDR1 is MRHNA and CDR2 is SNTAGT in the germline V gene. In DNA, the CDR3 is TGTGCCAGCAGTCCCGAAGACAGGGGATGGGGCTATGGCTACACCTTC. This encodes CASSPEDRGWGYGYTF.

CDR3 loop: CASTQRGRELFF. The CDR3 DNA reads as TGTGCCAGCACCCAGAGGGGGAGGGAGCTGTTTTTT. The chain has TRBV7-2 and TRBJ2-2, with a possible D match to TRBD1 (6 bases). With 7 bases removed from V and 9 bases from J, the gap between germline ends came to 12 bases. CDR1 and CDR2 (germline): SGHTA, FQGNSA. The CDR3 length is 12 residues. Supplemented by reference TRBV7-2 and TRBJ2-2, the full variable domain reads GAGVSQSPSNKVTEKGKDVELRCDPISGHTALYWYRQSLGQGLEFLIYFQGNSAPDKSGLPSDRFSAERTGGSVSTLTIQRTQQEDSAVYLCASTQRGRELFFGEGSRLTVL.

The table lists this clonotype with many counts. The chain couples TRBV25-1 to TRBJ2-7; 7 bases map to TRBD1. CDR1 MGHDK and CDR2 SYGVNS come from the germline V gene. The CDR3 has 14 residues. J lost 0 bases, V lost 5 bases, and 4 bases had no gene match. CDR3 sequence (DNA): TGTGCCAGCAGTACAGGGGTTGGCTCCTACGAGCAGTACTTC. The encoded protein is CASSTGVGSYEQYF.

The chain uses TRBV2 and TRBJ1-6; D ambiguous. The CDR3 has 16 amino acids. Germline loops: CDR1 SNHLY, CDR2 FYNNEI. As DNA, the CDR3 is TGTGCTACTAGCAGTGAAGCTGGTCACTTAGGTTCACCCCTCCACTTT. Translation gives CATSSEAGHLGSPLHF.

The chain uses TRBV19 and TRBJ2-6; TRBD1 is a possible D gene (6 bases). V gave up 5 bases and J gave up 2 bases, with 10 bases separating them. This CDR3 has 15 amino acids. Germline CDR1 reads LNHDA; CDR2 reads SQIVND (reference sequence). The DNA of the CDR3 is TGTGCCAGTAGTGCAACAGGGACTGGGGCCAACGTCCTGACTTTC. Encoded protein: CASSATGTGANVLTF. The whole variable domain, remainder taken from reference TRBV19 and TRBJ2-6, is DGGITQSPKYLFRKEGQNVTLSCEQNLNHDAMYWYRQDPGQGLRLIYYSQIVNDFQKGDIAEGYSVSREKKESFPLTVTSAQKNPTAFYLCASSATGTGANVLTFGAGSRLTVL.

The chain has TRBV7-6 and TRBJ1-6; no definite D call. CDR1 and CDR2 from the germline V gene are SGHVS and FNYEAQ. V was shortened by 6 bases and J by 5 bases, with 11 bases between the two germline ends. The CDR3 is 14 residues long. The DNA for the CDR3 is TGTGCCAGCAGAGATGGGCTCGATAATTCACCCCTCCACTTT. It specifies CASRDGLDNSPLHF.

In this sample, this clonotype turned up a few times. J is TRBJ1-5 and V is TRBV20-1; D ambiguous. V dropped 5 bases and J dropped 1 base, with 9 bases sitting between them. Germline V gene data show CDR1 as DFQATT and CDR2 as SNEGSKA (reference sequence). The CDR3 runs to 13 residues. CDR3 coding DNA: TGCAGTGCTCCGGACGGAAGCAATCAGCCCCAGCATTTT. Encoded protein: CSAPDGSNQPQHF.

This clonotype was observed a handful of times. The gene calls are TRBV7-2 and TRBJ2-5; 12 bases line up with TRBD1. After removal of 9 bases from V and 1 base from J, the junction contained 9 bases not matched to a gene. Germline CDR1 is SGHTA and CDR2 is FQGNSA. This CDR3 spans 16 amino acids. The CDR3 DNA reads TGTGCCAGTAGCCAGAGGGACAGGGGGCTCCAAGAGACCCAGTACTTC. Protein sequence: CASSQRDRGLQETQYF.

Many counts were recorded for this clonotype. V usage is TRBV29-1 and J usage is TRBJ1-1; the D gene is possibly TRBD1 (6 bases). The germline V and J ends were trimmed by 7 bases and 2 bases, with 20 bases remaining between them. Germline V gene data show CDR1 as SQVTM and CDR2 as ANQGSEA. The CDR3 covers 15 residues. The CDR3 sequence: CSAIDYRDFNTEAFF. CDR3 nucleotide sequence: TGCAGCGCAATTGATTACAGGGATTTTAACACTGAAGCTTTCTTT.

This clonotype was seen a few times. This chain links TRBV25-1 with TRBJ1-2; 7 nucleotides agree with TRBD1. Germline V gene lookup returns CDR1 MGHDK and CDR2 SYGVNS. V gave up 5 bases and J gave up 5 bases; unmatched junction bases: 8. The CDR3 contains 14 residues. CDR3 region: CASSFTGQDYGYTF. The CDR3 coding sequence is TGTGCCAGCAGTTTCACAGGACAGGATTATGGCTACACCTTC.

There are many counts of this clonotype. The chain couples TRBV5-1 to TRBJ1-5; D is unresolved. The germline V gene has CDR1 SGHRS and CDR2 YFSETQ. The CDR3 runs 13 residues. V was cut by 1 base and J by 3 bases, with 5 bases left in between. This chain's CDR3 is CASSLQPNQPQHF. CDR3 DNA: TGCGCCAGCAGCTTGCAGCCCAATCAGCCCCAGCATTTT. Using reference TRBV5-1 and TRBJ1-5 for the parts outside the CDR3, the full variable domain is KAGVTQTPRYLIKTRGQQVTLSCSPISGHRSVSWYQQTPGQGLQFLFEYFSETQRNKGNFPGRFSGRQFSNSRSEMNVSTLELGDSALYLCASSLQPNQPQHFGDGTRLSIL.

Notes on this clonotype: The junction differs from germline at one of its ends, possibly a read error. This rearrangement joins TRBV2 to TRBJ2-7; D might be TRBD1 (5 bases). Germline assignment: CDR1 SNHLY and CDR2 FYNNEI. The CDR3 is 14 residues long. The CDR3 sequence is CAGSERTTSYEQYF. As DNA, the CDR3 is TGTGCCGGCAGTGAAAGGACAACTTCCTACGAGCAGTACTTC.

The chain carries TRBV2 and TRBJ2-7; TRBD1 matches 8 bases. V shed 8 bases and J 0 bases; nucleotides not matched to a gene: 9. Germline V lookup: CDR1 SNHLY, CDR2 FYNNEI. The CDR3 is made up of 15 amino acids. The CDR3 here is CASRRAGGLSYEQYF. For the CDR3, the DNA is TGTGCCAGCCGGCGCGCAGGGGGCCTCTCCTACGAGCAGTACTTC.